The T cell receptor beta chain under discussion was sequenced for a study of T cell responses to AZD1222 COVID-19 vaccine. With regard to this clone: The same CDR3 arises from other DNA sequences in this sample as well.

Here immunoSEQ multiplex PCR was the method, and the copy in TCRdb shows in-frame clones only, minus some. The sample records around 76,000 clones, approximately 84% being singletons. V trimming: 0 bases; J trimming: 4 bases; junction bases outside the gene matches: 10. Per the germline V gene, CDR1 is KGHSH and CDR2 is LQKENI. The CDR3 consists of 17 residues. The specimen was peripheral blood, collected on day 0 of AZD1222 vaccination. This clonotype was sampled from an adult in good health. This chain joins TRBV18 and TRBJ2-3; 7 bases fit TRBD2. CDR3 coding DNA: TGTGCCAGCTCACCACCCGGGGCGGGGGATTTTGCAGATACGCAGTATTTT. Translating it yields CASSPPGAGDFADTQYF.